These 4 T cell receptor beta chains came from one sample sequenced in a study of cytomegalovirus exposure and HLA in healthy donors. PCR primers comprised 60 Vbeta and 13 Jbeta primers. Profiled with immunoSEQ multiplex PCR; TCRdb holds only in-frame clones, not every one. Of approximately 140,000 clones listed, roughly 80% are singletons. Sequencing was carried out using PBMCs. These receptors originate from a female donor in good health and CMV-seronegative.

The chain joins TRBV7-2 to TRBJ1-2, with 8 bases aligning to TRBD1. The CDR3 sequence is 13 residues long. Trimming at V came to 6 bases and at J to 6 bases, leaving 6 bases not matched to a gene. Germline V gives CDR1 SGHTA, CDR2 FQGNSA. Here the CDR3 reads CASRGQVTDGYTF. The DNA of the CDR3 is TGTGCCAGCAGGGGACAGGTAACCGATGGCTACACCTTC.

V and J are TRBV30 and TRBJ2-7; D ambiguous. There are 13 residues in the CDR3. Germline V gene lookup returns CDR1 GTSNPN and CDR2 SVGIG (reference sequence). Trimming took 0 bases from V and 3 from J, leaving 9 bases between them. The CDR3 region is CAWSVQPHYEQYF. CDR3 nucleotides: TGTGCCTGGAGTGTACAGCCTCACTACGAGCAGTACTTC. The variable domain in full, completed from reference TRBV30 and TRBJ2-7, reads SQTIHQWPATLVQPVGSPLSLECTVEGTSNPNLYWYRQAAGRGLQLLFYSVGIGQISSEVPQNLSASRPQDRQFILSSKKLLLSDSGFYLCAWSVQPHYEQYFGPGTRLTVT.

The V call is TRBV2, the J call TRBJ2-5; tentatively, D is TRBD2 (6 bases). CDR3 length: 14 residues. In germline, CDR1 is SNHLY, CDR2 FYNNEI. Trimming left V 3 bases short and J 3 bases short, with 11 bases between. The CDR3 nucleotides read TGTGCCAGCAGTGAGGAAGCGGGTAAAGAGACCCAGTACTTC. It yields the protein CASSEEAGKETQYF.

This chain connects TRBV6-5 to TRBJ2-7; 8 bases are shared with TRBD1. This CDR3 has 15 residues. CDR1 is MNHEY and CDR2 is SVGAGI in the germline V gene. V lost 2 bases and J lost 6; bases outside the gene matches: 9. The CDR3 region is CASSYRGTGYCEQYF. CDR3 in DNA: TGTGCCAGCAGTTACAGGGGGACAGGATATTGCGAGCAGTACTTC.